What follows describes a single T cell receptor (beta chain). CDR3 size: 15 residues. CDR1 and CDR2 (germline): SGDLS, YYNGEE. Trimming removed 0 bases from V and 2 bases from J, with 12 bases in between. The sample belongs to a study of blood T cell repertoires in COVID-19. Measured with immunoSEQ multiplex PCR; TCRdb has only the in-frame clones, and not every one. The sample shows 160,000 or so clones, about 90% of them seen only once. V and J are TRBV9 and TRBJ2-7, with D possibly TRBD2 on 5 matching bases. Sequences were obtained from PBMCs or T cells enriched from blood (not recorded which). The receptor was derived from a human donor with acute COVID-19. The donor label of this sample is uncertain. The CDR3 coding sequence is TGTGCCAGCAGCGTAGGCGGACTCGCCACCTACGAGCAGTACTTC. It encodes CASSVGGLATYEQYF.